Described below is a single TCR beta chain sequence and its context. Its antigen is unidentified. The data derive from a study of cytomegalovirus exposure and HLA in healthy donors. Findings and limits, study-wide: Three chains linked to CMV were shown in vitro to be specific for CMV antigens.

Per germline, CDR1 MNHNS and CDR2 SASEGT. The CDR3 consists of 16 residues. The J segment lost 6 bases and the V segment lost 4 bases, leaving 9 bases of the junction unmatched. The PCR used 60 Vbeta and 13 Jbeta primers. Source study methods: The authors later counted roughly 76 million unique TCR beta chains, some 11 million of them shared. Libraries were prepared by immunoSEQ multiplex PCR; TCRdb keeps only in-frame clonotypes and omits some of them. V, J and clone size reflect that table, while D and trimming were determined from the DNA. The clone table shows roughly 120,000 clones, with the ten largest holding approximately 3.8%.

Sequencing was performed on PBMCs. The clonotype originates from a young man in good health and CMV-seronegative. The rearrangement links TRBV6-1 to TRBJ2-3, with 11 bases identical to TRBD2. The CDR3 protein is CASSGTSGSSQDTQYF. CDR3 DNA sequence: TGTGCCAGCAGTGGTACTAGCGGGAGTTCCCAGGATACGCAGTATTTT.